The rows below give T cell receptor beta chains drawn from one sample of a study of T-cell reconstitution after alpha-beta-depleted transplantation in children. TCRdb independently ran MiXCR on the PCR reads; one entry per CDR3 protein. The data hold 60,000 to 85,000 distinct CDR3 sequences, with 15% to 20% observed a single time. The sample here was PBMCs, mostly from graft donor cells, taken 360 days after TCRalphabeta/CD19-depleted stem cell transplant. All receptors derive from a male patient between 2 and 15 years old who had a stem cell transplant for acute lymphoblastic leukemia, so the T cells may come from the graft donor. Both conserved end residues are part of each CDR3. The order of the fields is V gene, clone size, D gene, J gene, CDR3 protein, CDR3 DNA. The D gene is left open where the match is weak. Only some rows state a clone size, as once, few, many or a class for expanded clones.

TRBV7-2	-	TRBD1	TRBJ1-5	CASSFGTGNNQPQHF	TGTGCCAGCAGCTTCGGGACAGGGAACAATCAGCCCCAGCATTTT
TRBV11-3	few	-	TRBJ2-1	CASSFISGYNEQFF	TGTGCCAGCAGCTTTATTAGCGGATACAATGAGCAGTTCTTC
TRBV4-1	many	-	TRBJ1-2	CASSQRTAPPHGYTF	TGCGCCAGCAGCCAACGTACTGCCCCCCCTCATGGCTACACCTTC
TRBV7-8	-	-	TRBJ2-3	CASSEADTQYF	TGTGCCAGCAGCGAGGCAGATACGCAGTATTTT
TRBV20-1	few	-	TRBJ2-1	CSASTSFYNEQFF	TGCAGTGCTAGCACTAGCTTCTACAATGAGCAGTTCTTC
TRBV12-3/TRBV12-4	many	-	TRBJ2-7	CASSNSYEQYF	TGTGCCAGCAGTAACTCCTACGAGCAGTACTTC
TRBV6-5	-	TRBD2	TRBJ2-7	CASSWPGLAVYEQYF	TGTGCCAGCAGTTGGCCGGGACTAGCGGTCTACGAGCAGTACTTC
TRBV11-3	-	-	TRBJ2-2	CASSRGRGYGELFF	TGTGCCAGCAGCCGGGGACGAGGGTACGGGGAGCTGTTTTTT
TRBV19	-	-	TRBJ2-6	CASSVDGANVLTF	TGTGCCAGTAGTGTGGACGGGGCCAACGTCCTGACTTTC
TRBV5-1	few	TRBD1	TRBJ2-5	CASSTPGQGDETQYF	TGCGCCAGCAGCACTCCGGGACAGGGGGACGAGACCCAGTACTTC
TRBV6-5	once	TRBD2	TRBJ2-4	CASSYTSWASGPGYGF	TGTGCCAGCAGTTATACCTCTTGGGCTAGCGGTCCCGGTTATGGCTTC
TRBV5-1	-	TRBD2	TRBJ2-1	CASSRTSGRSNEQFF	TGCGCCAGCAGCAGGACTAGCGGGCGTTCCAATGAGCAGTTCTTC
TRBV3-1	few	-	TRBJ2-2	CASSQIRGGNTGELFF	TGTGCCAGCAGCCAGATCAGGGGCGGGAACACCGGGGAGCTGTTTTTT
TRBV3-1	-	TRBD2	TRBJ2-1	CASSRTSGNEQFF	TGTGCCAGCAGCCGTACTAGCGGCAATGAGCAGTTCTTC
TRBV5-1	few	-	TRBJ2-1	CASSRLSGVGNEQFF	TGCGCCAGCAGCCGTCTATCCGGGGTGGGCAATGAGCAGTTCTTC
TRBV5-1	-	TRBD2	TRBJ2-1	CASSWRTSGRAGNEQFF	TGCGCCAGCAGCTGGAGAACTAGCGGGAGGGCCGGGAATGAGCAGTTCTTC
TRBV20-1	few	-	TRBJ1-6	CSARDSGSYNSPLHF	TGCAGTGCTAGGGACTCCGGGTCGTATAATTCACCCCTCCACTTT
TRBV6-5	medium-sized	TRBD1	TRBJ1-1	CASSYWDSNTEAFF	TGTGCCAGCAGTTACTGGGACAGCAACACTGAAGCTTTCTTT
TRBV20-1	few	-	TRBJ2-7	CSATRQSSYEQYF	TGCAGTGCTACCAGACAGAGCTCCTACGAGCAGTACTTC
TRBV14	-	-	TRBJ2-1	CASSRNRDYNEQFF	TGTGCCAGCAGCCGTAACAGGGACTACAATGAGCAGTTCTTC
TRBV12-3/TRBV12-4	many	-	TRBJ1-1	CASSLGRTNTEAFF	TGTGCCAGCAGTTTAGGCAGGACCAACACTGAAGCTTTCTTT
TRBV7-9	-	-	TRBJ2-7	CASSLEGGPYEQYF	TGTGCCAGCAGCTTAGAGGGGGGCCCATACGAGCAGTACTTC
TRBV12-3/TRBV12-4	-	-	TRBJ2-1	CASSHLEPDYNEQFF	TGTGCCAGCAGCCACCTAGAGCCCGACTACAATGAGCAGTTCTTC
TRBV4-1	few	-	TRBJ2-2	CASSQRSRGTGELFF	TGCGCCAGCAGCCAAAGGTCCAGGGGCACCGGGGAGCTGTTTTTT
TRBV12-3/TRBV12-4	few	TRBD1	TRBJ1-1	CASSIRDRGLAFF	TGTGCCAGCAGTATCCGGGACAGGGGGCTCGCTTTCTTT
TRBV12-3/TRBV12-4	few	TRBD2	TRBJ2-5	CASSFWLAGGPGETQYF	TGTGCCAGCAGTTTTTGGCTAGCGGGAGGCCCGGGGGAGACCCAGTACTTC
TRBV4-2	-	-	TRBJ2-7	CASSQDRSLTYEQYF	TGTGCCAGCAGCCAAGATCGTAGCTTAACCTACGAGCAGTACTTC
TRBV7-9	-	-	TRBJ2-2	CASSSNPIITNTGELFF	TGTGCCAGCAGCTCTAACCCGATTATAACGAACACCGGGGAGCTGTTTTTT
TRBV10-2	-	TRBD1	TRBJ2-7	CASREDRGRKMSYEQYF	TGCGCCAGCAGAGAGGACAGGGGGCGAAAGATGTCCTACGAGCAGTACTTC
TRBV3-1	few	-	TRBJ2-5	CASSRMRRDITPLPQETQYF	TGTGCCAGCAGCCGGATGAGGAGGGACATCACCCCCCTGCCCCAAGAGACCCAGTACTTC
TRBV3-1	many	-	TRBJ2-2	CASSRAGATGELFF	TGTGCCAGCAGCAGGGCTGGGGCCACCGGGGAGCTGTTTTTT
TRBV7-7	few	-	TRBJ2-1	CASSLAGYGEQFF	TGTGCCAGCAGCTTAGCGGGGTACGGTGAGCAGTTCTTC
TRBV7-9	few	TRBD2	TRBJ2-5	CASSVTAGVQETQYF	TGTGCCAGCAGCGTTACAGCGGGAGTACAAGAGACCCAGTACTTC
TRBV15	-	TRBD2	TRBJ2-7	CATRGLLAPTYEQYF	TGTGCCACCCGAGGGCTACTAGCGCCAACCTACGAGCAGTACTTC
TRBV7-9	-	TRBD1	TRBJ1-2	CASSPMDRRYGYTF	TGTGCCAGCAGTCCAATGGACAGGCGCTATGGCTACACCTTC
TRBV7-2	-	-	TRBJ2-3	CASTSSGTTDTQYF	TGTGCCAGCACCTCATCCGGGACAACAGATACGCAGTATTTT
TRBV10-3	-	TRBD2	TRBJ2-5	CAISDNSGYGETQYF	TGTGCCATCAGTGACAATAGCGGGTATGGGGAGACCCAGTACTTC
TRBV2	-	-	TRBJ2-7	CATSGSGTPPYEQYF	TGTGCCACCTCGGGATCCGGGACACCACCCTACGAGCAGTACTTC
TRBV9	-	TRBD2	TRBJ2-7	CASSVSRTSGSFYEQYF	TGTGCCAGCAGCGTATCCAGGACTAGCGGGAGTTTCTACGAGCAGTACTTC
TRBV25-1	few	TRBD2	TRBJ2-3	CASSEYSVVAGEGDTQYF	TGTGCCAGCAGTGAATATTCCGTGGTAGCGGGAGAAGGAGATACGCAGTATTTT
TRBV24-1	-	-	TRBJ2-1	CATSGRERRGHNEQFF	TGTGCCACCAGTGGACGGGAGCGGCGGGGGCACAATGAGCAGTTCTTC
TRBV5-5	-	-	TRBJ1-1	CASSPDPFSTEAFF	TGTGCCAGCAGTCCCGACCCATTTTCCACTGAAGCTTTCTTT
TRBV6-5	few	-	TRBJ2-1	CASSNGGGRQFF	TGTGCCAGCAGCAACGGTGGCGGGCGCCAGTTCTTC
TRBV24-1	-	-	TRBJ2-2	CATSDYGAGGELFF	TGTGCCACCAGTGATTACGGGGCGGGCGGGGAGCTGTTTTTT
TRBV18	few	TRBD2	TRBJ2-7	CASSPGLAATYEQYF	TGTGCCAGCTCGCCGGGACTAGCGGCTACCTACGAGCAGTACTTC
TRBV12-3/TRBV12-4	many	-	TRBJ2-7	CASSLIGAVPLYEQYF	TGTGCCAGCAGTTTAATCGGGGCGGTCCCTCTCTACGAGCAGTACTTC
TRBV7-6	few	-	TRBJ2-2	CASSLLARPGELFF	TGTGCCAGCAGCTTATTGGCCCGACCCGGGGAGCTGTTTTTT
TRBV11-3	many	TRBD2	TRBJ2-3	CASSPLAGPHTDTQYF	TGTGCCAGCAGCCCACTAGCGGGACCTCACACAGATACGCAGTATTTT